Presented here are 26 T cell receptor beta chains from one specimen sequenced in a study of molecular identifiers for immune sequencing clone quantification. One entry per CDR3 protein results from TCRdb running MiXCR on the PCR reads. The data show approximately 630,000 distinct CDR3 sequences, with approximately 24% seen just once and about 0.8% held by the top ten. Material: naive CD8+ T cells from blood, with Jurkat cell RNA spiked in. Subset given: FACS-sorted CD8+CD4-CCR7+CD45RA+ naive T cells. Receptors were obtained from a human donor in good health. Some libraries in this study had Jurkat cell RNA spiked in.

This clonotype was found many times. In nucleotides, the CDR3 is TGCAGCGCCCTCTGGGGCCCAGATACGCAGTATTTT. Residues: CSALWGPDTQYF. The chain recombines TRBV29-1 with TRBJ2-3; D might be TRBD1 (5 bases). In germline, CDR1 is SQVTM, CDR2 ANQGSEA. V was pared by 7 bases and J by 4 bases, with 12 bases between. This CDR3 is 12 amino acids long.

This clonotype showed up many times. The rearrangement joins TRBV29-1 to TRBJ2-2, with D maybe TRBD1 (5 bases). Germline V gene data show CDR1 as SQVTM and CDR2 as ANQGSEA. The CDR3 contains 13 residues. Trimming removed 3 bases from V and 6 bases from J, with 11 bases in between. The DNA for the CDR3 is TGCAGCGTTGAGGCAGGGATACCCGGGGAGCTGTTTTTT. Protein sequence: CSVEAGIPGELFF.

In this sample, this clonotype turned up many times. The V and J genes are TRBV25-1 and TRBJ2-1; 7 bases fit TRBD1. The trim removed 3 bases at V and 5 bases at J, leaving 10 bases unmatched. The CDR3 consists of 16 residues. The germline gives CDR1 MGHDK, CDR2 SYGVNS. The CDR3, as DNA: TGTGCCAGCAGTGAGCAATTAGGTAGGGGGCACAATGAGCAGTTCTTC. Translated, it gives CASSEQLGRGHNEQFF.

For this clonotype: A read error may account for a junction end that differs from germline. The chain links TRBV4-2 to TRBJ2-7; possibly TRBD1 for D (6 bases). There are 15 residues in the CDR3. The V gene's germline CDR1 is LGHNA and CDR2 YNFKEQ. The CDR3, as DNA: TGTGCCGGCAGCATAACCGGGACATCGGACTACGAGCAGTACTTC. It specifies CAGSITGTSDYEQYF.

This clonotype was observed many times. The rearrangement uses TRBV2 and TRBJ2-7; no clear D. Germline V gene data show CDR1 as SNHLY and CDR2 as FYNNEI. With 1 base removed from V and 3 bases from J, the gap between germline ends came to 7 bases. The length of the CDR3 is 13 residues. The CDR3 region is CASSEGFGYEQYF. CDR3 nucleotide sequence: TGTGCCAGCAGTGAAGGGTTCGGCTACGAGCAGTACTTC.

Points on this clonotype: One base away lies a much larger clone, so this may be a sequencing read error. The rearrangement links TRBV29-1 to TRBJ2-7; 9 nucleotides line up with TRBD1. Germline V lookup: CDR1 SQVTM, CDR2 ANQGSEA. This CDR3 has 13 residues. Unmatched junction bases numbered 8, after V lost 5 bases and J lost 6 bases. The chain's CDR3 is CSVYTGGGCEQYF. The CDR3 DNA reads TGCAGCGTTTACACAGGGGGCGGCTGCGAGCAGTACTTC.

On this clonotype itself: The junction shows a germline mismatch at one end, possibly a read error. This rearrangement joins TRBV5-5 to TRBJ1-1; no definite D call. Germline CDR1 reads SGHKS; CDR2 reads YYEKEE (reference sequence). The CDR3 sequence is 13 residues long. This chain's CDR3 is CASSLGSGTKAFF. The CDR3 nucleotides read TGTGCCAGCAGCTTGGGAAGCGGCACTAAAGCTTTCTTT.

The chain uses TRBV6-2 or TRBV6-3 and TRBJ2-2, with 11 positions matching TRBD2. The germline V gene encodes CDR1 MNHEY and CDR2 SVGEGT. Germline trimming cut 7 bases from V and 1 base from J; bases unmatched to any gene: 8. This CDR3 is 17 amino acids long. As DNA, the CDR3 is TGTGCCAGCACCCCCGCGGGACTAGCGGAGAACACCGGGGAGCTGTTTTTT. This translates into CASTPAGLAENTGELFF.

This clonotype was recorded many times. This chain links TRBV7-9 with TRBJ2-7; D is uncertain. The CDR3 extends over 14 amino acids. Germline V CDR1 and CDR2: SEHNR, FQNEAQ (reference sequence). V dropped 3 bases and J dropped 3 bases, with 12 bases sitting between them. The DNA for the CDR3 is TGTGCCAGCAGCTTTTCCCAGCCATACTACGAGCAGTACTTC. Amino acids: CASSFSQPYYEQYF.

The chain couples TRBV7-9 to TRBJ1-2; D remains unclear. V dropped 3 bases and J dropped 8 bases, with 16 bases sitting between them. Germline V gene sequence: CDR1 SEHNR, CDR2 FQNEAQ (reference sequence). The CDR3 covers 14 residues. CDR3 sequence reads: CASSFGGSQDGYTF. CDR3 nucleotides: TGTGCCAGCAGCTTTGGCGGGAGCCAAGACGGCTACACCTTC.

This clonotype was observed many times. This chain connects TRBV4-3 to TRBJ2-1; D gene ambiguous. This CDR3 has 17 amino acids. Germline CDR1 and CDR2: LGHNA and YSLEER. The V gene lost 0 bases and the J gene lost 0 bases, with 12 bases spanning the gap. CDR3 sequence (DNA): TGCGCCAGCAGCCAAGATAGGGTCGGCTACTCCTACAATGAGCAGTTCTTC. It encodes CASSQDRVGYSYNEQFF.

This clonotype was seen a handful of times. The chain links TRBV4-3 to TRBJ2-6, with 9 positions matching TRBD1. Germline-derived CDR1 and CDR2 are LGHNA and YSLEER. This CDR3 is 20 amino acids long. The ends lost 5 bases at V and 0 bases at J; junction bases unmatched: 14. The CDR3 DNA follows: TGCGCCAGCAGCGACCTATTTCCGGGACAGGGAAGCTCTGGGGCCAACGTCCTGACTTTC. This translates into CASSDLFPGQGSSGANVLTF.

The chain recombines TRBV4-3 with TRBJ2-1; the match to TRBD2 covers 11 bases. The CDR3 runs 16 residues. V was pared by 0 bases and J by 9 bases, with 7 bases of the junction left unmatched. Germline V gene lookup returns CDR1 LGHNA and CDR2 YSLEER. The CDR3 DNA sequence: TGCGCCAGCAGCCAAGATAGTAGCGGGGGGGGTGTTGAGCAGTTCTTC. Translating gives CASSQDSSGGGVEQFF.

At least ten counts were recorded for this clonotype. The gene calls are TRBV27 and TRBJ1-5; D call uncertain. This CDR3 has 12 residues. V shed 6 bases and J shed 6 bases, with 9 bases lying between them. Germline-derived CDR1 and CDR2 are MNHEY and SMNVEV (reference sequence). The CDR3, as DNA: TGTGCCAGCAGCCTCCCCGGTCAGCCCCAGCATTTT. Amino acids: CASSLPGQPQHF.

In the case of this clonotype: The conserved closing phenylalanine or tryptophan is absent in this CDR3, likely reflecting a read error. The chain links TRBV7-9 to TRBJ2-7; D is ambiguous. The CDR3 totals 12 residues. Germline V gene data show CDR1 as SEHNR and CDR2 as FQNEAQ (reference sequence). With 0 bases removed from V and 6 bases from J, the gap between germline ends came to 6 bases. The CDR3, as DNA: TGTGCCAGCAGCTTAGCCGGCGGCGAGCAGTACCTC. Translating gives CASSLAGGEQYL.

The chain carries TRBV29-1 and TRBJ2-1, with 7 bases that match TRBD2. CDR1 is SQVTM, CDR2 ANQGSEA, per germline. The CDR3 is 16 residues long. Trimming took 0 bases from V and 8 from J; bases not matched to a gene: 13. The CDR3 protein is CSVEDWASGPRDEQFF. The CDR3 DNA is TGCAGCGTTGAAGATTGGGCTAGCGGTCCCCGCGATGAGCAGTTCTTC.

This clonotype was seen a few times. The chain joins TRBV5-4 to TRBJ2-3, with no clear D. Germline loops: CDR1 SGHNT, CDR2 YYREEE (reference sequence). The length of the CDR3 is 13 residues. Trimming pared 4 bases from V and 0 bases from J, leaving 6 bases between. This CDR3 is CASSDGSTDTQYF. The CDR3 bases are TGTGCCAGCAGCGACGGGAGCACAGATACGCAGTATTTT.

This clonotype was detected only a few times. CDR3 bases: TGTGCCAGCAGCCCCCTGTTTTTTGGGATGAACACTGAAGCTTTCTTT. As protein: CASSPLFFGMNTEAFF. The chain links TRBV5-6 to TRBJ1-1; no clear D gene. This CDR3 comprises 16 residues. Trimming left V 4 bases short and J 0 bases short, with 16 bases between. Looked up from germline, CDR1 is SGHDT and CDR2 is YYEEEE.

This clonotype was observed many times. The chain carries TRBV27 and TRBJ2-3, with 11 bases fitting TRBD2. The CDR3 has 15 amino acids. J gave up 9 bases and V 7 bases, and 12 bases lay outside the gene matches. Per germline, CDR1 MNHEY and CDR2 SMNVEV (reference sequence). CDR3 sequence (DNA): TGTGCCAGCAAACTTAGCGGGGGGGCCTGGAGAACGCAGTATTTT. The encoded protein is CASKLSGGAWRTQYF.

Comments on this clonotype: One junction end does not reproduce the germline sequence, and a read error may be involved. The chain employs TRBV7-9 and TRBJ2-7; weak D call: TRBD1 (6 bases). The germline CDR1 and CDR2 sequences are SEHNR and FQNEAQ (reference sequence). The CDR3 covers 14 residues. In nucleotides, the CDR3 is TGTGCCAGCAGCGACCATGGACAGTGGTACGAGCAGTCCTTC. Its translation: CASSDHGQWYEQSF.

This clonotype was seen more than once but under ten times. The chain joins TRBV14 to TRBJ1-5; 7 bases line up with TRBD1. The CDR3 is 18 amino acids. The J segment lost 0 bases and the V segment lost 5 bases, leaving 13 bases of the junction unmatched. Germline CDR1 and CDR2: SGHDN and FVKESK. The DNA for the CDR3 is TGTGCCAGCAGCGAATACAGGGGCGGGGGGAATAGCAATCAGCCCCAGCATTTT. This gives the protein CASSEYRGGGNSNQPQHF.

This clonotype has a count of ten or more. The chain recombines TRBV7-2 with TRBJ2-7, with TRBD2 identical over 9 bases. CDR1 and CDR2 from the germline V gene are SGHTA and FQGNSA. The CDR3 sequence is 16 residues long. The J segment lost 0 bases and the V segment lost 4 bases, leaving 7 bases of the junction unmatched. The CDR3 nucleotides read TGTGCCAGCAGCTCGACTAGCGGCGGCGGCTCCTACGAGCAGTACTTC. It codes for CASSSTSGGGSYEQYF.

The chain employs TRBV7-9 and TRBJ2-7; TRBD1 agrees at 8 bases. V was clipped by 5 bases and J by 1 base; unmatched bases: 7. There are 15 residues in the CDR3. The germline V gene encodes CDR1 SEHNR and CDR2 FQNEAQ (reference sequence). The CDR3: CASSEHRTGSYEQYF. The DNA for the CDR3 is TGTGCCAGCAGCGAGCACCGGACAGGGTCCTACGAGCAGTACTTC.

This clonotype was detected a few times. The J gene is TRBJ2-1, the V gene TRBV3-1; D uncertain. The V end lost 1 base, the J end lost 8 bases, and 6 bases lay between the germline ends. Germline CDR1 LGHDT, CDR2 YNNKEL (reference sequence). The CDR3 has 12 residues. The CDR3 region has the DNA TGTGCCAGCAGCCAAGTCGGAGATGAGCAGTTCTTC. Translating it yields CASSQVGDEQFF.

The chain is built from TRBV19 and TRBJ2-7, with a tentative D call TRBD1 (6 bases). The CDR3 has 13 amino acids. CDR1 and CDR2 from the germline V gene are LNHDA and SQIVND (reference sequence). Trimming removed 8 bases from V and 3 bases from J, with 14 bases in between. CDR3 nucleotide sequence: TGTGCCAGTTCGACAGGCCCCTACTACGAGCAGTACTTC. It is translated as CASSTGPYYEQYF.

Many counts were recorded for this clonotype. V gene TRBV19 combines with J gene TRBJ2-6; D gene unclear. Trimming took 3 bases from V and 0 from J, leaving 6 bases between them. CDR1 is LNHDA, CDR2 SQIVND, per germline (reference sequence). The CDR3 totals 15 residues. This CDR3 reads CASSMDGSGANVLTF. DNA of the CDR3: TGTGCCAGTAGTATGGACGGCTCTGGGGCCAACGTCCTGACTTTC.